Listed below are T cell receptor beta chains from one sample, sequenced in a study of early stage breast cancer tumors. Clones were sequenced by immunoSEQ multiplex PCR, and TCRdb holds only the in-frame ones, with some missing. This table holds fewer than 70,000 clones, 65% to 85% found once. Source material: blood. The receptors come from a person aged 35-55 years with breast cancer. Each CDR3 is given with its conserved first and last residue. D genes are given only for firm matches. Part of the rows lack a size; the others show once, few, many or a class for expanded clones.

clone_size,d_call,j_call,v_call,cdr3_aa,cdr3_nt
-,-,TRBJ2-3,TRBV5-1,CASSLSGTAADTQYF,TGCGCCAGCAGCTTGTCTGGGACGGCCGCAGATACGCAGTATTTT
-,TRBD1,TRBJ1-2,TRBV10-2,CASSVPDRGRGYTF,TGCGCCAGCAGTGTCCCGGACAGGGGAAGGGGCTACACCTTC
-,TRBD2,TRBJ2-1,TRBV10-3,CAIRGTSGSSYNEQFF,TGTGCCATCAGAGGGACTAGCGGGAGCTCCTACAATGAGCAGTTCTTC
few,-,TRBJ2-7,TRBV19,CASSITISYEQYF,TGTGCCAGTAGTATAACAATCTCCTACGAGCAGTACTTC
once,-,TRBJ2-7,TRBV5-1,CASSLAWRDQRPSYEQYF,TGCGCCAGCAGCTTGGCCTGGAGGGACCAGCGGCCTTCCTACGAGCAGTACTTC
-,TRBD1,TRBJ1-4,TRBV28,CASSSGGQGAVDEKLFF,TGTGCCAGCAGTTCAGGGGGACAGGGGGCGGTAGATGAAAAACTGTTTTTT
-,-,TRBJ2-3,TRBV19,CASSTGPTTDTQYF,TGTGCCAGTAGTACAGGTCCGACGACAGATACGCAGTATTTT
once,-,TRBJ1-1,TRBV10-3,CAISESQDLNTEAFF,TGTGCCATCAGTGAGTCGCAGGACCTGAACACTGAAGCTTTCTTT
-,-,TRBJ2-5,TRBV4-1,CASSQEWGSPQAETQYF,TGCGCCAGCAGCCAAGAATGGGGTAGCCCTCAGGCAGAGACCCAGTACTTC
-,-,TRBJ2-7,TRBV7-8,CASSLLESYEQYF,TGTGCCAGCAGCTTACTGGAATCCTACGAGCAGTACTTC
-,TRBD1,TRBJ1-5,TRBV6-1,CASSSGTGGYQPQHF,TGTGCCAGCAGCTCCGGGACAGGGGGCTATCAGCCCCAGCATTTT
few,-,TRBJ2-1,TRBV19,CASSPSAVGGLVF,TGTGCCAGTAGTCCCTCTGCTGTGGGAGGTTTGGTCTTC
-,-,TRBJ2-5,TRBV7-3,CASSLGTAETQYF,TGTGCCAGCAGCTTAGGGACGGCGGAGACCCAGTACTTC
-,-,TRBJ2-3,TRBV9,CSFCRYTDTQYF,TGTTCATTTTGTCGCTACACAGATACGCAGTATTTT
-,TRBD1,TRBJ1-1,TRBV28,CASSILGQAEAFF,TGTGCCAGCAGTATACTAGGACAGGCTGAAGCTTTCTTT
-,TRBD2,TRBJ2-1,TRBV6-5,CASSPSGSSYNEQFF,TGTGCCAGCAGTCCTAGCGGGAGCTCCTACAATGAGCAGTTCTTC
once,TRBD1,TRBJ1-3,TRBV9,CASSVDNRGRNTIYF,TGTGCCAGCAGCGTCGACAACAGGGGGAGAAACACCATATATTTT
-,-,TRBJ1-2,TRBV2,CASSSGVAYGYTF,TGTGCCAGCAGTTCAGGGGTTGCCTATGGCTACACCTTC
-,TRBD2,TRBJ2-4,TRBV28,CASMPGTTPNIQYF,TGTGCCAGCATGCCCGGGACTACCCCAAACATTCAGTACTTC
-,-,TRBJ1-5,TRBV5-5,CASSRQGNQPQHF,TGTGCCAGCAGCCGTCAGGGTAATCAGCCCCAGCATTTT
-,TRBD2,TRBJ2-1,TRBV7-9,CASSDGTSGRTSYNEQFF,TGTGCCAGCAGTGACGGGACTAGCGGGAGAACCTCCTACAATGAGCAGTTCTTC
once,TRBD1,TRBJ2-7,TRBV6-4,CASSDSWDRFDEQYF,TGTGCCAGCAGTGACTCGTGGGACAGATTCGACGAGCAGTACTTC
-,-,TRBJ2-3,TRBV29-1,CSVALQLGLDTQYF,TGCAGCGTTGCCCTCCAACTAGGTTTAGATACGCAGTATTTT
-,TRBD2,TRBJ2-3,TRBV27,CASIRTSGSVSTQYF,TGTGCCAGCATTCGGACTAGCGGGAGTGTAAGTACGCAGTATTTT